A single count supports the clone carrying this T cell receptor (beta chain). The target antigen is unknown. This CDR3 is built from 14 residues. V lost 2 bases, J lost 7 bases, and 9 bases lay in between. The germline V gene encodes CDR1 SGHTA and CDR2 FQGTGA. Semi-nested PCR with Nested Universal Primer A followed constant-region reverse priming of full-length variable regions. From the 5' RACE reads, TCRdb called clonotypes with MiXCR, one entry per CDR3 protein. Of around 5,300 distinct CDR3 sequences detected, about 71% appear once; the ten largest clones hold 3% to 3.5%. Study-level points and caveats: In terms of TCR gene usage, tumor memory CD4+ T cells clustered together with blood and lymph node memory CD4+ cells, as well as with lymph node naive CD4+ cells. Tumor-infiltrating Treg TCR alpha and beta sequences overlapped most with tumor naive CD4+ T cells, then blood naive. The larger cohort examined one V-J beta rearrangement, not whole repertoires.

The source of this sequence is a female donor with breast cancer. The rearrangement joins TRBV7-3 to TRBJ1-6, with D hard to call. Sequenced input: naive CD4+ T cells sorted from blood. The subset is: naive CD4+ T cells, CD4+CD45RA+CD25-. The CDR3 spells CASSLQAGNSPLHF. In nucleotides, the CDR3 is TGTGCCAGCAGCTTACAGGCGGGCAATTCACCCCTCCACTTT. Supplemented by reference TRBV7-3 and TRBJ1-6, the full variable domain reads GAGVSQTPSNKVTEKGKYVELRCDPISGHTALYWYRQSLGQGPEFLIYFQGTGAADDSGLPNDRFFAVRPEGSVSTLKIQRTERGDSAVYLCASSLQAGNSPLHFGNGTRLTVT.